The rows below give T cell receptor beta chains drawn from one sample of a study of cytomegalovirus exposure and HLA in healthy donors. Sequencing used immunoSEQ multiplex PCR; TCRdb keeps in-frame clones, though not all of them. The data contain about 85,000 clones, about three fifths of them singletons. The sequenced sample consisted of PBMCs. Receptor source: a young man in good health and CMV-seronegative. The CDR3 runs from the conserved cysteine through the conserved F or W. D genes are given only for firm matches. A row's size may be missing; if present it is once, few, many or a size class.

j_call: TRBJ2-7
d_call: .
clone_size: .
v_call: TRBV4-1
cdr3_aa: CASSRGEGGNEQYF
cdr3_nt: TGCGCCAGCAGCCGGGGAGAGGGGGGGAACGAGCAGTACTTC

j_call: TRBJ2-7
d_call: TRBD1
clone_size: .
v_call: TRBV27
cdr3_aa: CASSPLGDREYEQYF
cdr3_nt: TGTGCCAGCAGTCCCCTGGGGGACAGGGAGTACGAGCAGTACTTC

j_call: TRBJ2-7
d_call: TRBD1
clone_size: .
v_call: TRBV11-2
cdr3_aa: CASSPLDRINEQYF
cdr3_nt: TGTGCCAGCAGCCCGTTGGACAGGATCAACGAGCAGTACTTC

j_call: TRBJ2-1
d_call: .
clone_size: .
v_call: TRBV5-4
cdr3_aa: CASSQTRPGPGGNEQFF
cdr3_nt: TGTGCCAGCAGCCAAACCCGACCGGGACCCGGGGGCAATGAGCAGTTCTTC

j_call: TRBJ2-1
d_call: .
clone_size: .
v_call: TRBV9
cdr3_aa: CASAASTYNEQFF
cdr3_nt: TGTGCCAGCGCGGCCAGCACCTACAATGAGCAGTTCTTC

j_call: TRBJ2-3
d_call: TRBD2
clone_size: .
v_call: TRBV27
cdr3_aa: CASRALAGADTQYF
cdr3_nt: TGTGCCAGCCGGGCTTTAGCGGGGGCAGATACGCAGTATTTT

j_call: TRBJ1-1
d_call: TRBD1
clone_size: many
v_call: TRBV7-9
cdr3_aa: CASSSGGNTEAFF
cdr3_nt: TGTGCCAGCAGCTCAGGGGGGAACACTGAAGCTTTCTTT

j_call: TRBJ1-5
d_call: .
clone_size: .
v_call: TRBV7-6
cdr3_aa: CASSLVLEQGKSNQPQHF
cdr3_nt: TGTGCCAGCAGCTTAGTCCTCGAACAGGGAAAGAGCAATCAGCCCCAGCATTTT

j_call: TRBJ1-1
d_call: TRBD1
clone_size: .
v_call: TRBV7-9
cdr3_aa: CASGTERNTEAFF
cdr3_nt: TGTGCCAGCGGGACAGAACGGAACACTGAAGCTTTCTTT

j_call: TRBJ1-4
d_call: TRBD1
clone_size: once
v_call: TRBV23-1
cdr3_aa: CASSSRTGRNEKLFF
cdr3_nt: TGCGCCAGCAGTTCCCGGACAGGACGTAATGAAAAACTGTTTTTT

j_call: TRBJ1-5
d_call: TRBD1
clone_size: .
v_call: TRBV7-3
cdr3_aa: CASSLQGGQPQHF
cdr3_nt: TGTGCCAGCAGCTTACAGGGGGGCCAGCCCCAGCATTTT

j_call: TRBJ1-1
d_call: .
clone_size: .
v_call: TRBV19
cdr3_aa: CASGTGRPMNTEAFF
cdr3_nt: TGTGCCAGTGGAACAGGGCGGCCCATGAACACTGAAGCTTTCTTT

j_call: TRBJ2-7
d_call: .
clone_size: .
v_call: TRBV29-1
cdr3_aa: CSVHRGYEQYF
cdr3_nt: TGCAGCGTTCACCGGGGATACGAGCAGTACTTC

j_call: TRBJ1-1
d_call: TRBD1
clone_size: .
v_call: TRBV19
cdr3_aa: CASSQGQGGTEAFF
cdr3_nt: TGTGCCAGTAGTCAAGGACAGGGAGGTACTGAAGCTTTCTTT

j_call: TRBJ2-2
d_call: .
clone_size: .
v_call: TRBV19
cdr3_aa: CASTSVHRGPGELFF
cdr3_nt: .

j_call: TRBJ1-5
d_call: .
clone_size: .
v_call: TRBV6-6
cdr3_aa: CASSPGGGSNQPQHF
cdr3_nt: TGTGCCAGCAGTCCCGGGGGGGGTAGCAATCAGCCCCAGCATTTT

j_call: TRBJ1-1
d_call: .
clone_size: .
v_call: TRBV6-5
cdr3_aa: CASSYSSGGNTEAFF
cdr3_nt: TGTGCCAGCAGTTACAGCTCTGGAGGGAACACTGAAGCTTTCTTT

j_call: TRBJ2-1
d_call: TRBD2
clone_size: .
v_call: TRBV7-9
cdr3_aa: CASSFSAGVHEQFF
cdr3_nt: TGTGCCAGCAGCTTTTCAGCGGGGGTGCATGAGCAGTTCTTC

j_call: TRBJ2-5
d_call: TRBD2
clone_size: .
v_call: TRBV6-1
cdr3_aa: CASSDTSAQETQYF
cdr3_nt: TGTGCCAGCAGTGATACTAGCGCCCAAGAGACCCAGTACTTC

j_call: TRBJ1-3
d_call: TRBD1
clone_size: .
v_call: TRBV7-9
cdr3_aa: CASSSGTDRGRRGNTIYF
cdr3_nt: TGTGCCAGCAGCTCGGGGACAGACAGGGGGCGACGTGGAAACACCATATATTTT

j_call: TRBJ2-1
d_call: TRBD2
clone_size: .
v_call: TRBV2
cdr3_aa: CAGRRAGSYNEQFF
cdr3_nt: TGTGCCGGGAGAAGAGCGGGAAGCTACAATGAGCAGTTCTTC

j_call: TRBJ2-1
d_call: .
clone_size: .
v_call: TRBV28
cdr3_aa: CASTTVSSNNEQFF
cdr3_nt: TGTGCCAGCACCACGGTGTCCTCGAACAATGAGCAGTTCTTC

j_call: TRBJ1-4
d_call: TRBD1
clone_size: .
v_call: TRBV27
cdr3_aa: CASRSTGGIKLFF
cdr3_nt: TGTGCCAGCAGGTCGACAGGGGGCATAAAACTGTTTTTT

j_call: TRBJ1-5
d_call: TRBD1
clone_size: .
v_call: TRBV27
cdr3_aa: CASSLLQGANQPQHF
cdr3_nt: TGTGCCAGCAGTTTATTACAGGGGGCGAATCAGCCCCAGCATTTT

j_call: TRBJ1-5
d_call: .
clone_size: .
v_call: TRBV6-1
cdr3_aa: CASSDALERPQHF
cdr3_nt: TGTGCCAGCAGTGATGCTCTGGAGAGGCCCCAGCATTTT